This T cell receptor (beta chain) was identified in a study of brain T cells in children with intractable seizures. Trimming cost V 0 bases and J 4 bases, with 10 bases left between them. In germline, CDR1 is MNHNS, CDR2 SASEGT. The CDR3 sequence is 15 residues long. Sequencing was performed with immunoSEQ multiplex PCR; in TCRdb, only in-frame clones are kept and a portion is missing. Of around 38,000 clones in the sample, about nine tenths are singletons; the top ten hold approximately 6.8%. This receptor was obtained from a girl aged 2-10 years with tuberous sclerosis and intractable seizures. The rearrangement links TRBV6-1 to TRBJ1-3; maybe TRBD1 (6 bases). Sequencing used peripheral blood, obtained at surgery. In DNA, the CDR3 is TGTGCCAGCAGTGAAGCGCCGGGGGGCGGAAACACCATATATTTT. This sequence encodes CASSEAPGGGNTIYF.